The 23 T cell receptor beta chains below all came from one sample that was sequenced in a study of blood T cell repertoires in COVID-19. Produced via immunoSEQ multiplex PCR; TCRdb's table is partial and in-frame only. The data show approximately 670,000 clones, with 90% seen just once and approximately 0.3% held by the top ten. The sample was peripheral blood. These receptors all come from a young woman with acute or convalescent COVID-19.

A single count supports this clone. The chain combines TRBV28 with TRBJ1-4, with D uncertain. The CDR3 has 13 residues. Germline loops: CDR1 MDHEN, CDR2 SYDVKM. The germline V and J ends were trimmed by 8 bases and 8 bases, with 15 bases remaining between them. For the CDR3, the DNA is TGTGCCAGCGCCGACCGAGGGTCCGAAAAACTGTTTTTT. This codes for CASADRGSEKLFF.

This chain uses TRBV4-1 with TRBJ1-3; no firm D call. The CDR3 spans 15 residues. V lost 6 bases and J 2 bases, leaving 14 bases between the germline ends. Germline V gives CDR1 MGHRA, CDR2 YSYEKL. The CDR3 bases are TGCGCCAGCAGGATGGGAGGGCTCGCTGGAAACACCATATATTTT. It encodes CASRMGGLAGNTIYF.

V is TRBV7-9 and J is TRBJ2-2, with TRBD1 matching 9 bases. This CDR3 contains 14 residues. J was trimmed by 5 bases and V by 5 bases; bases with no gene match: 3. Germline CDR1 and CDR2: SEHNR and FQNEAQ (reference sequence). The CDR3 here is CASSPGQGTGELFF. The CDR3 nucleotides are TGTGCCAGCAGCCCGGGACAGGGAACCGGGGAGCTGTTTTTT.

V and J are TRBV2 and TRBJ2-5, with a possible D match to TRBD1 (5 bases). The CDR3 has 13 amino acids. The ends were cut back, 4 bases at V and 2 bases at J, with 8 bases in the middle. CDR1 and CDR2 (germline): SNHLY, FYNNEI. The CDR3 DNA reads as TGTGCCAGCAGTGCCAGGGCACAAGAGACCCAGTACTTC. It translates to CASSARAQETQYF. The complete variable domain, with remaining parts taken from reference TRBV2 and TRBJ2-5, reads EPEVTQTPSHQVTQMGQEVILRCVPISNHLYFYWYRQILGQKVEFLVSFYNNEISEKSEIFDDQFSVERPDGSNFTLKIRSTKLEDSAMYFCASSARAQETQYFGPGTRLLVL.

This clone occurred a few times. This sequence joins TRBV7-2 and TRBJ2-7; TRBD2 matches 8 bases. V lost 2 bases, J lost 5 bases, and 5 bases stayed unmatched. Germline V gene lookup returns CDR1 SGHTA and CDR2 FQGNSA. CDR3 length equals 14 residues. The CDR3: CASSLIGGVDEQYF. The CDR3 region has the DNA TGTGCCAGCAGCTTAATCGGGGGGGTCGACGAGCAGTACTTC.

The chain combines TRBV6-5 with TRBJ1-1; D possibly corresponds to TRBD1 (5 bases). This CDR3 spans 15 amino acids. Germline V gene sequence: CDR1 MNHEY, CDR2 SVGAGI. V shed 0 bases and J shed 1 base, with 9 bases lying between them. CDR3 in amino acids: CASSYSGGSNTEAFF. For the CDR3, the DNA is TGTGCCAGCAGTTACTCTGGGGGGTCGAACACTGAAGCTTTCTTT.

V is TRBV19 and J is TRBJ2-2; no firm D call. The CDR3 is 15 residues long. Germline CDR1 and CDR2: LNHDA and SQIVND (reference sequence). V was shortened by 1 base and J by 6 bases, with 12 bases between the two germline ends. The chain's CDR3 is CASSIGRFDPGELFF. The DNA of the CDR3 is TGTGCCAGTAGTATAGGCAGGTTCGATCCCGGGGAGCTGTTTTTT.

This clone showed up just once. This chain connects TRBV5-1 to TRBJ2-3; 7 nucleotides agree with TRBD1. This CDR3 is built from 15 residues. Germline V gives CDR1 SGHRS, CDR2 YFSETQ. V lost 4 bases to trimming and J lost 2 bases; unmatched junction nucleotides: 7. CDR3 in DNA: TGCGCCAGCAGCCAACGACAGGGATACACAGATACGCAGTATTTT. Amino acid sequence: CASSQRQGYTDTQYF.

V usage is TRBV11-2 and J usage is TRBJ1-3; D is undetermined. The CDR3 length is 15 residues. Germline V gene data show CDR1 as SGHAT and CDR2 as FQNNGV. V lost 3 bases and J lost 0, with 9 bases in between. The CDR3 loop is CASSLSQISGNTIYF. The CDR3 bases are TGTGCCAGCAGCTTGAGCCAAATCTCTGGAAACACCATATATTTT.

On this clone: Relative to the germline gene, one junction end is altered; a read error may explain this. The CDR3 reads CASSISRDRGPTYEQYF. The CDR3 DNA follows: TGTGCCAGCAGTATATCCCGGGACAGGGGGCCGACCTACGAGCAGTACTTC. The chain couples TRBV27 to TRBJ2-7; 12 nucleotides agree with TRBD1. Germline CDR1 reads MNHEY; CDR2 reads SMNVEV (reference sequence). The CDR3 sequence is 17 residues long.

The chain couples TRBV6-5 to TRBJ2-5, with 9 bases identical to TRBD2. V was pared by 5 bases and J by 4 bases, with 8 bases of the junction left unmatched. The CDR3 loop spans 15 amino acids. Germline CDR1 reads MNHEY; CDR2 reads SVGAGI. DNA of the CDR3: TGTGCCAGCAGTAACGGCGGGGGGGCACTAGAGACCCAGTACTTC. Translation gives CASSNGGGALETQYF.

The chain links TRBV7-2 to TRBJ1-1, with 7 bases identical to TRBD1. The CDR3 contains 14 residues. V lost 4 bases, J lost 1 base, and 3 bases stayed unmatched. CDR1 SGHTA and CDR2 FQGNSA come from the germline V gene. CDR3 nucleotides: TGTGCCAGCAGCTCCCAGGGGGGGAACACTGAAGCTTTCTTT. It is translated as CASSSQGGNTEAFF.

This sequence joins TRBV3-1 (or the pseudogene TRBV3-2) and TRBJ2-2, with TRBD1 identical over 9 bases. The CDR3 runs 16 residues. Germline loops: CDR1 LGHDT, CDR2 YNNKEL (reference sequence). Germline trimming cut 5 bases from V and 1 base from J; bases unmatched to any gene: 5. CDR3 in DNA: TGTGCCAGCAGCGACAGGGGACAGGGGAACACCGGGGAGCTGTTTTTT. The encoded protein is CASSDRGQGNTGELFF.

This chain uses TRBV4-1 with TRBJ1-6, with TRBD1 identical over 11 bases. J lost 10 bases, V lost 5 bases, and 7 bases had no gene match. CDR1 is MGHRA and CDR2 is YSYEKL in the germline V gene. CDR3 size: 15 residues. CDR3 in DNA: TGCGCCAGCAGCGCACCGGGACAGGGGGACTCACCCCTCCACTTT. It yields the protein CASSAPGQGDSPLHF.

This chain uses TRBV18 with TRBJ2-7; 8 bases are a match to TRBD2. Germline V gene data show CDR1 as KGHSH and CDR2 as LQKENI. Losses at the gene ends were 6 bases for V and 6 bases for J; bases not matched to a gene: 13. CDR3 size: 15 residues. The chain's CDR3 is CASSPPGLVFSEQYF. The CDR3 bases are TGTGCCAGCTCGCCTCCGGGACTAGTTTTTTCCGAGCAGTACTTC.

The CDR3 coding sequence is TGTGCCAGCAGCTTACTCCGGACAGGCGAAGCTTTCTTT. Amino acids: CASSLLRTGEAFF. The V call is TRBV11-2, the J call TRBJ1-1; 7 bases fit TRBD1. Looked up from germline, CDR1 is SGHAT and CDR2 is FQNNGV. CDR3 length: 13 amino acids. Trimming at V came to 2 bases and at J to 8 bases, leaving 5 bases not matched to a gene. Full variable domain (outside the CDR3, taken from reference TRBV11-2 and TRBJ1-1): EAGVAQSPRYKIIEKRQSVAFWCNPISGHATLYWYQQILGQGPKLLIQFQNNGVVDDSQLPKDRFSAERLKGVDSTLKIQPAKLEDSAVYLCASSLLRTGEAFFGQGTRLTVV.

The V call is TRBV5-1, the J call TRBJ1-1; D is ambiguous. The germline gives CDR1 SGHRS, CDR2 YFSETQ. V lost 0 bases, J lost 5 bases, and 14 bases lay in between. The CDR3 loop spans 15 amino acids. The CDR3 protein is CASSLAYEAGTEAFF. In nucleotides, the CDR3 is TGCGCCAGCAGCTTGGCCTATGAGGCCGGAACTGAAGCTTTCTTT.

This clone was detected a few times. The rearrangement joins TRBV6-2 or TRBV6-3 to TRBJ2-7; D is unresolved. Germline lookup yields CDR1 MNHEY and CDR2 SVGEGT. This CDR3 has 15 amino acids. The V end was cut by 0 bases, the J end by 2 bases, with 11 bases between. The CDR3 reads CASSYSAVQAYEQYF. CDR3 in DNA: TGTGCCAGCAGTTACTCGGCTGTGCAGGCCTACGAGCAGTACTTC.

The table lists this clone with a count of one. This chain joins TRBV4-2 and TRBJ2-3; 7 bases fit TRBD2. In germline, CDR1 is LGHNA, CDR2 YNFKEQ. Losses at the gene ends were 0 bases for V and 11 bases for J; bases not matched to a gene: 5. The CDR3 spans 13 residues. This CDR3 reads CASSQDGREVQYF. CDR3 DNA sequence: TGTGCCAGCAGCCAAGATGGTCGGGAGGTGCAGTATTTT.

The V gene is TRBV11-2, the J gene TRBJ1-4, with D unclear. Trimming took off 11 bases at V and 1 base at J, with 11 bases between the two ends. The CDR3 spans 13 residues. Germline V gives CDR1 SGHAT, CDR2 FQNNGV. In DNA, the CDR3 is TGTGCCGGTGCGGAGGGAACTAATGAAAAACTGTTTTTT. It is translated as CAGAEGTNEKLFF.

The chain is built from TRBV20-1 and TRBJ1-5; 7 nucleotides agree with TRBD1. J gave up 3 bases and V 3 bases, and 8 bases lay outside the gene matches. The CDR3 covers 15 residues. Germline V gene sequence: CDR1 DFQATT, CDR2 SNEGSKA (reference sequence). Here the CDR3 DNA reads TGCAGTGCTAGTGGAGAGGGGGCCTACAATCAGCCCCAGCATTTT. The encoded protein is CSASGEGAYNQPQHF.

The chain carries TRBV27 and TRBJ2-2; maybe TRBD2 (6 bases). This CDR3 is 15 amino acids long. In germline, CDR1 is MNHEY, CDR2 SMNVEV (reference sequence). Trimming took 7 bases from V and 6 from J, leaving 18 bases between them. The chain's CDR3 is CASTEIWGDPGELFF. The CDR3 DNA is TGTGCCAGCACCGAAATATGGGGGGACCCCGGGGAGCTGTTTTTT.

The DNA for the CDR3 is TGTGCCAGCAGTGCACCCGGACCGGGGTCCCAGCCCCAGCATTTT. This translates into CASSAPGPGSQPQHF. The genes are TRBV2 and TRBJ1-5, with D unclear. Germline V gene data show CDR1 as SNHLY and CDR2 as FYNNEI. This CDR3 comprises 15 residues. V lost 4 bases and J lost 7, with 17 bases in between. The entire variable domain, with the rest obtained from reference TRBV2 and TRBJ1-5, is as follows: EPEVTQTPSHQVTQMGQEVILRCVPISNHLYFYWYRQILGQKVEFLVSFYNNEISEKSEIFDDQFSVERPDGSNFTLKIRSTKLEDSAMYFCASSAPGPGSQPQHFGDGTRLSIL.